This record concerns one TCR beta chain sequence. The record originates from a study of blood T cell repertoires in COVID-19. TCRdb's table, derived via immunoSEQ multiplex PCR, lists solely in-frame clones and lacks some. There are about 300,000 clones in the sample; around 92% occur only once, and roughly 2.9% lies in the top ten. The CDR3 runs to 14 residues. CDR1 and CDR2 from the germline V gene are MDHEN and SYDVKM. Trimming at V came to 2 bases and at J to 2 bases, leaving 3 bases not matched to a gene. This clonotype was obtained from a woman aged 50 to 60 who had been exposed to COVID-19. The chain combines TRBV28 with TRBJ2-7, with 7 bases lining up with TRBD2. The source material was PBMCs or T cells enriched from blood (not recorded which). DNA for the CDR3: TGTGCCAGCAGTTTAGGGGGGGTTCCCTACGAGCAGTACTTC. Amino acids: CASSLGGVPYEQYF.